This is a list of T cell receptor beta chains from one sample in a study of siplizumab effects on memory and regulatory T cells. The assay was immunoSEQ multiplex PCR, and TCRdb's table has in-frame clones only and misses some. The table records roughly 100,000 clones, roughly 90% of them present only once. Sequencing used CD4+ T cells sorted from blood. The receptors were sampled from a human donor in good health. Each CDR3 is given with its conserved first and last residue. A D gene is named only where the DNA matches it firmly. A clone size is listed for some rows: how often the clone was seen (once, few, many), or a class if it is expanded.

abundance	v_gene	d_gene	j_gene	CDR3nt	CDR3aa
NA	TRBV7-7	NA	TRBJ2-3	TGTGCCAGCAGCCCCAGCTTCAACACAGATACGCAGTATTTT	CASSPSFNTDTQYF
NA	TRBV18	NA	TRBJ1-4	TGTGCCAGCTTAATACCGGGACGCGGGGATGAAAAACTGTTTTTT	CASLIPGRGDEKLFF
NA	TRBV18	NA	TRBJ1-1	TGTGCCAGCTCACTTTCCCAGATGAACACTGAAGCTTTCTTT	CASSLSQMNTEAFF
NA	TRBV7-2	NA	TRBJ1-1	TGTGCCAGCAGCGTCGGTGGGGTGAACACTGAAGCTTTCTTT	CASSVGGVNTEAFF
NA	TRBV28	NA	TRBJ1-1	TGTGCCAGCAGCCTACTAGGACGGCTGAACACTGAAGCTTTCTTT	CASSLLGRLNTEAFF
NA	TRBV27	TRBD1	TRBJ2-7	TGTGCCAGCAGTTGGACAGGGCCCTACGAGCAGTACTTC	CASSWTGPYEQYF
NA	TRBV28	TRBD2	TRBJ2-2	TGTGCCAGCAGTCCCGGGACTAGCGGGAGGGCTACCGCCGAGGAGCTGTTTTTT	CASSPGTSGRATAEELFF
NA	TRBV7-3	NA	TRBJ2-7	TGTGCCAGCAGCTTAGCTGCGGGCGTATTCTACGAGCAGTACTTC	CASSLAAGVFYEQYF
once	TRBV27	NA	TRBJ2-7	TGTGCCAGCAGTTTATTTTCTCAGGGGGGTACTTACGAGCAGTACTTC	CASSLFSQGGTYEQYF
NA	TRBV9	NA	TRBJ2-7	TGTGCCAGCAGCCTGCACCTGGACGACTCCTACGAGCAGTACTTC	CASSLHLDDSYEQYF
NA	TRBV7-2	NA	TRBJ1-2	TGTGCCAGCAGCTCAGGCATGGCTGGAGGCTACACCTTC	CASSSGMAGGYTF
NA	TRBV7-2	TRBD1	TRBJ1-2	TGTGCCAGCAGTAGGGACAGGGGGGGTGGCTACACCTTC	CASSRDRGGGYTF
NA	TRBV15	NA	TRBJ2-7	TGTGCCACCAGCAGAGATTTAAAAAAACAGACCAACTCCTACGAGCAGTACTTC	CATSRDLKKQTNSYEQYF
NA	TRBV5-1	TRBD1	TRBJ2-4	TGCGCCAGCAGCTCAACAGGGGGCGCGCCCATTCAGTACTTC	CASSSTGGAPIQYF
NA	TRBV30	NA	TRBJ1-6	TGTGCCTGGAGTTTGGGCCAGGGAATTACCCCAGTCCACTTT	CAWSLGQGITPVHF
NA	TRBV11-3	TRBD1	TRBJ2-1	TGTGCCAGCAGCTTAAGACAGGGCTCCTACAATGAGCAGTTCTTC	CASSLRQGSYNEQFF
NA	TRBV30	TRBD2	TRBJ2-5	TGTGCCTGGAGTGAAGCGGGAGCGGAGACCCAGTACTTC	CAWSEAGAETQYF
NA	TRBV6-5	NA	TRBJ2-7	TGTGCCAGCAGTGAAGTTGCGGGGTTGGACGAGCAGTACTTC	CASSEVAGLDEQYF
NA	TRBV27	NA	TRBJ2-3	TGTGCCAGCAGTTTAACTTGGTGGGAGGATACGCAGTATTTT	CASSLTWWEDTQYF
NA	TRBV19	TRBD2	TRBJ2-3	TGTGCCAGTAGTCTACAACTAGGGGGAGCGGGAGAATTTGATACGCAGTATTTT	CASSLQLGGAGEFDTQYF